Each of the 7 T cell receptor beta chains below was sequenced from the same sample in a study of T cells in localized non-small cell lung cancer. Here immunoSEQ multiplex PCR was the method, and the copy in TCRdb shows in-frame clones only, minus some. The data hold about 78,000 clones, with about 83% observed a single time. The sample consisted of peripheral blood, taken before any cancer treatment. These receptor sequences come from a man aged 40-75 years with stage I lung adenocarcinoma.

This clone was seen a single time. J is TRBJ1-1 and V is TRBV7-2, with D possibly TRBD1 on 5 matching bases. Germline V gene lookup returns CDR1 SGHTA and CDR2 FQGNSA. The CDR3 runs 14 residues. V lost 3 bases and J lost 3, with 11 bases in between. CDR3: CASSLNQGDTEAFF. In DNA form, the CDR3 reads TGTGCCAGCAGCTTGAATCAGGGAGACACTGAAGCTTTCTTT.

CDR3 in amino acids: CASSRKGLAGADTQYF. The CDR3 DNA sequence: TGTGCCAGCAGCAGGAAGGGACTAGCGGGAGCAGATACGCAGTATTTT. The chain has TRBV2 and TRBJ2-3, with 14 bases lining up with TRBD2. The length of the CDR3 is 16 residues. V was pared by 6 bases and J by 4 bases, with 6 bases of the junction left unmatched. From germline, CDR1 is SNHLY and CDR2 FYNNEI.

DNA of the CDR3: TGTGCCATCAGTGGGGGCCTGGCGTTTTCTCTTTCCGGGGAGCTGTTTTTT. Its translation: CAISGGLAFSLSGELFF. The V and J genes are TRBV10-3 and TRBJ2-2, with D maybe TRBD1 (5 bases). The V and J ends lost 4 bases and 6 bases respectively, with 21 bases between them. The CDR3 has 17 residues. Per germline, CDR1 ENHRY and CDR2 SYGVKD.

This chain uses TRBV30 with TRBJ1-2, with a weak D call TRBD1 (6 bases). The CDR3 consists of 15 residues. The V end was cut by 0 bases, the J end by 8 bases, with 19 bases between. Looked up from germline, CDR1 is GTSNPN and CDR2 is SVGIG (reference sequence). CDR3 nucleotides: TGTGCCTGGAGTGTTTGGTCGAACAGGGTAGGGGGCTACACCTTC. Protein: CAWSVWSNRVGGYTF.

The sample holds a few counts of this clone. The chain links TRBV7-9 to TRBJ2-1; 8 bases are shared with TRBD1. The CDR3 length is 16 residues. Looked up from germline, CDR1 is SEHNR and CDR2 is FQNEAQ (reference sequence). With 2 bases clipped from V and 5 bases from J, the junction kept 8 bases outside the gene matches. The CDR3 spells CASSLWTGTGDNEQFF. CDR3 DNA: TGTGCCAGCAGCTTATGGACTGGGACAGGCGACAATGAGCAGTTCTTC.

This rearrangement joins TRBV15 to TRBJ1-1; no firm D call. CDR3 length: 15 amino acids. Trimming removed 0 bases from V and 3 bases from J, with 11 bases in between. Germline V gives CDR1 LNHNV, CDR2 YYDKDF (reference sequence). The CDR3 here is CATSRDPGHDTEAFF. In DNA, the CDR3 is TGTGCCACCAGCAGAGATCCAGGCCATGACACTGAAGCTTTCTTT.

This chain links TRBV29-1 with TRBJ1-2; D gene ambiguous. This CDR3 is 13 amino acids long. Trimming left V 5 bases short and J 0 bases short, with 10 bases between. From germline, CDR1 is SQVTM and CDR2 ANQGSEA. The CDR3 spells CSVTPGSNYGYTF. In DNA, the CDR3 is TGCAGCGTTACCCCCGGGTCTAACTATGGCTACACCTTC.